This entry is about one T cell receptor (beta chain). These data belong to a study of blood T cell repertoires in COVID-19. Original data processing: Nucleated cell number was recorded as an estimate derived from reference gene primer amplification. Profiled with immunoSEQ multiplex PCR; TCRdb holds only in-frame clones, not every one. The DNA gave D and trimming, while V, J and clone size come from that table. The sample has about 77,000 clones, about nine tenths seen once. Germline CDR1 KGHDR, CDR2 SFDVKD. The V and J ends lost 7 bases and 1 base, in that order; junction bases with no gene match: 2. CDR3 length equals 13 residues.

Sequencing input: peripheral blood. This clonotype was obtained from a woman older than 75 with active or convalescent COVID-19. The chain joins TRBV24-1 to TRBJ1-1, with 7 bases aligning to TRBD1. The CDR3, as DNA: TGTGCCACCAGGGACAGGAGGAACACTGAAGCTTTCTTT. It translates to CATRDRRNTEAFF.